The 3 T cell receptor beta chains given below trace back to one sample, sequenced in a study of cytomegalovirus exposure and HLA in healthy donors. PCR used 60 Vbeta primers and 13 Jbeta primers. The data were produced by immunoSEQ multiplex PCR, yet TCRdb's version contains in-frame clones alone and is incomplete. Here the sample spans roughly 80,000 clones, less than 80% being singletons. Material for sequencing was PBMCs. The receptors derive from a woman between 50 and 59 years old in good health and CMV-seropositive.

This clone has only a few counts. The chain uses TRBV7-9 and TRBJ2-5; possibly TRBD1 for D (6 bases). The assigned J gene may be wrong: the sequence end matches TRBJ2-7 better. CDR1 and CDR2 (germline): SEHNR, FQNEAQ (reference sequence). This CDR3 is 15 amino acids long. CDR3 amino acids: CASSVRDKTSYEQYF. Here the CDR3 DNA reads TGTGCCAGCAGTGTCCGGGACAAGACCTCCTACGAGCAGTACTTC.

The chain links TRBV7-2 to TRBJ2-7; TRBD2 is a possible D gene (6 bases). From germline, CDR1 is SGHTA and CDR2 FQGNSA. V was trimmed by 1 base and J by 6 bases, leaving 10 bases between them. There are 13 residues in the CDR3. CDR3 DNA: TGTGCCAGCAGCTTAGAGCGGGTTTCCGAGCAGTACTTC. Residues: CASSLERVSEQYF.

The chain carries TRBV5-4 and TRBJ2-1; 9 nucleotides align to TRBD2. This CDR3 has 19 amino acids. Trimming removed 0 bases from V and 3 bases from J; junction bases left unmatched: 13. The V gene's germline CDR1 is SGHNT and CDR2 YYREEE (reference sequence). This CDR3 is CASSLGRGGSLINYNEQFF. The CDR3 DNA reads TGTGCCAGCAGCTTGGGGCGGGGGGGCTCTCTCATCAACTACAATGAGCAGTTCTTC.